A selection of T cell receptor beta chains follows, all from one sample in a study of human T cells and chemical hapten exposure. In TCRdb, the RACE reads were re-called with MiXCR into one record per CDR3 protein. The table includes around 110,000 distinct CDR3 sequences, less than 15% detected once. Material: whole blood, obtained in connection with sensitization to the hapten diphenylcyclopropenone (DPC). The receptors here all came from a woman aged 45-59 years with alopecia areata. Some clones in this sample may be carry-over from other donors' samples. Both conserved end residues are part of each CDR3. D genes are given only for firm matches. Clone size is given for some rows only: seen once, a few or many times, or a class if the clone is expanded.

TRBJ2-1 few . 15 TRBV6-5 CASIRTVSSYNEQFF TGTGCCAGCATCAGGACTGTTAGCTCCTACAATGAGCAGTTCTTC
TRBJ1-4 many . 15 TRBV3-1 CASSQGGGASEKLFF TGTGCCAGCAGCCAAGGTGGGGGGGCTAGTGAAAAACTGTTTTTT
TRBJ2-3 . TRBD2 15 TRBV20-1 CSARASGTSTDTQYF TGCAGTGCTAGAGCTAGCGGAACTAGCACAGATACGCAGTATTTT
TRBJ1-1 few . 15 TRBV7-9 CASSYYRGMNTEAFF TGTGCCAGCAGCTACTACCGAGGGATGAACACTGAAGCTTTCTTT
TRBJ2-5 few TRBD2 15 TRBV7-9 CASRDAGGLSETQYF TGTGCCAGCAGGGATGCGGGGGGGCTCTCGGAGACCCAGTACTTC
TRBJ1-6 . TRBD1 16 TRBV6-5 CASTQRRTGSNSPLHF TGTGCCAGCACTCAGCGTCGGACAGGGTCTAATTCACCCCTCCACTTT
TRBJ1-5 . . 15 TRBV6-5 CASSYSIGGDQPQHF TGTGCCAGCAGTTACTCGATTGGGGGCGATCAGCCCCAGCATTTT
TRBJ1-1 . . 12 TRBV28 CASQKMNTEAFF TGTGCCAGCCAAAAAATGAACACTGAAGCTTTCTTT
TRBJ2-3 few TRBD1 16 TRBV6-5 CASSYSPGQRTDTQYF TGTGCCAGCAGTTACTCACCGGGACAGCGGACAGATACGCAGTATTTT
TRBJ2-7 few . 13 TRBV27 CASSSPPQYEQYF TGTGCCAGCAGTTCCCCCCCACAATACGAGCAGTACTTC
TRBJ1-6 medium-sized . 13 TRBV7-2 CASGARSNSPLHF TGTGCCAGCGGCGCGAGGTCTAATTCACCCCTCCACTTT
TRBJ1-1 . . 13 TRBV11-3 CASSSSVSTEAFF TGTGCCAGCAGCTCCAGTGTTAGCACTGAAGCTTTCTTT
TRBJ2-7 few TRBD2 18 TRBV7-8 CASSLVGLAGARPYEQYF TGTGCCAGCAGCTTAGTGGGACTAGCGGGAGCTCGACCCTACGAGCAGTACTTC
TRBJ2-7 few . 13 TRBV18 CASSPPGSLGQYF TGTGCCAGCTCACCACCCGGGAGTCTAGGGCAGTACTTC
TRBJ1-1 few . 15 TRBV11-2 CASRPFTVMNTEAFF TGTGCCAGCAGGCCTTTTACGGTCATGAACACTGAAGCTTTCTTT
TRBJ2-7 . TRBD1 15 TRBV28 CASHKVETGTYEQYF TGTGCCAGCCATAAGGTGGAGACAGGGACCTACGAGCAGTACTTC
TRBJ2-7 few TRBD1 15 TRBV28 CAGARGAGGAYEQYF TGTGCCGGGGCGCGGGGCGCAGGGGGCGCCTACGAGCAGTACTTC
TRBJ1-5 many TRBD1 14 TRBV5-5 CASSFLDRGQPQHF TGTGCCAGCAGCTTCTTGGACAGGGGACAGCCCCAGCATTTT
TRBJ2-5 few . 14 TRBV11-3 CASSPYGERETQYF TGTGCCAGCAGTCCGTACGGGGAGAGAGAGACCCAGTACTTC
TRBJ2-1 few TRBD2 14 TRBV7-9 CASSRGGSVNEQFF TGTGCCAGCAGCAGGGGAGGGTCGGTCAATGAGCAGTTCTTC
TRBJ1-2 . . 12 TRBV28 CASSSGGFGYTF TGTGCCAGCAGTTCTGGGGGGTTTGGCTACACCTTC
TRBJ2-2 few . 14 TRBV12-3/TRBV12-4 CASKAQINTGELFF TGTGCCAGCAAGGCCCAGATAAACACCGGGGAGCTGTTTTTT
TRBJ2-1 . . 14 TRBV7-2 CASSQLWQNNEQFF TGTGCCAGCAGCCAACTCTGGCAGAACAATGAGCAGTTCTTC